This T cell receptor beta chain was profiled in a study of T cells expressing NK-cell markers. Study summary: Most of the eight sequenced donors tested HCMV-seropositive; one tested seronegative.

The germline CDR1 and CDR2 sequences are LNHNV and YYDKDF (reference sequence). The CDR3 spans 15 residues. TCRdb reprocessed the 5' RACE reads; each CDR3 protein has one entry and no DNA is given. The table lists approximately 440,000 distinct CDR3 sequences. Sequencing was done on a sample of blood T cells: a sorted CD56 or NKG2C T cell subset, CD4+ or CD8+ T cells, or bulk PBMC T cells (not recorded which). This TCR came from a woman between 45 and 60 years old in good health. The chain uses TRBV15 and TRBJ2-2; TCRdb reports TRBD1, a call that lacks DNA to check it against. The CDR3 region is CATSRRTGNTGELFF.